The rows below give T cell receptor beta chains drawn from one sample of a study of immune characterization of retroperitoneal liposarcoma. TCRdb passed the PCR reads through MiXCR, listing each CDR3 protein once. The sample lists 10,000 to 11,000 distinct CDR3 sequences; more than 35% were seen once. Sequenced input: tumor tissue. Receptor source: a female donor with retroperitoneal liposarcoma. Each CDR3 is given with its conserved first and last residue. The order of the fields is J gene, CDR3 length, clone size, D gene, V gene, CDR3 protein, CDR3 DNA. A D gene is named only where the DNA matches it firmly. Clone sizes are given selectively: once, few, many, or a class where the clone is expanded.

j_call: TRBJ2-1; cdr3_length: 14; clone_size: large; d_call: .; v_call: TRBV6-1; cdr3_aa: CASSRDPDQETQFF; cdr3_nt: TGTGCCAGCAGTCGGGACCCTGACCAAGAGACCCAGTTCTTC
j_call: TRBJ2-3; cdr3_length: 17; clone_size: few; d_call: TRBD2; v_call: TRBV6-1; cdr3_aa: CASTRQTSGGLPDTQYF; cdr3_nt: TGTGCCAGCACACGGCAGACTAGCGGGGGACTCCCAGATACGCAGTATTTT
j_call: TRBJ2-1; cdr3_length: 13; clone_size: once; d_call: TRBD1; v_call: TRBV6-1; cdr3_aa: CASRQGEPYEQFF; cdr3_nt: TGTGCCAGCAGACAGGGGGAACCCTACGAGCAGTTCTTC
j_call: TRBJ2-1; cdr3_length: 15; clone_size: few; d_call: TRBD2; v_call: TRBV12-3/TRBV12-4; cdr3_aa: CASSFALAEQETQFF; cdr3_nt: TGTGCCAGCAGTTTTGCCCTAGCGGAACAAGAGACCCAGTTCTTC
j_call: TRBJ1-5; cdr3_length: 13; clone_size: .; d_call: .; v_call: TRBV11-2; cdr3_aa: CASSLVGGQPQHF; cdr3_nt: TGTGCCAGCAGCTTAGTAGGAGGTCAGCCCCAGCATTTT
j_call: TRBJ2-3; cdr3_length: 13; clone_size: .; d_call: .; v_call: TRBV10-1; cdr3_aa: CASSRGFTDTQYF; cdr3_nt: TGCGCCAGCAGCAGGGGTTTCACAGATACGCAGTATTTT
j_call: TRBJ2-5; cdr3_length: 15; clone_size: .; d_call: TRBD1; v_call: TRBV11-2; cdr3_aa: CASSLRDRAGETQYF; cdr3_nt: TGTGCCAGCAGCTTGCGGGACAGGGCCGGTGAGACCCAGTACTTC
j_call: TRBJ2-3; cdr3_length: 15; clone_size: medium-sized; d_call: .; v_call: TRBV7-2; cdr3_aa: CASSFSLIRTDTQYF; cdr3_nt: TGTGCCAGCAGCTTCAGCCTGATCCGCACAGATACGCAGTATTTT
j_call: TRBJ2-7; cdr3_length: 15; clone_size: medium-sized; d_call: TRBD2; v_call: TRBV7-2; cdr3_aa: CASSLGTSTYNEQYF; cdr3_nt: TGTGCCAGCAGCTTAGGGACTAGCACCTACAATGAGCAGTACTTC
j_call: TRBJ2-1; cdr3_length: 11; clone_size: .; d_call: .; v_call: TRBV6-2/TRBV6-3; cdr3_aa: CASSYGPLRYF; cdr3_nt: TGTGCCAGCAGTTACGGGCCACTGAGGTACTTC
j_call: TRBJ2-5; cdr3_length: 12; clone_size: few; d_call: .; v_call: TRBV6-1; cdr3_aa: CASSDWGDEQYF; cdr3_nt: TGTGCCAGCAGTGATTGGGGGGATGAGCAGTACTTC
j_call: TRBJ1-5; cdr3_length: 13; clone_size: .; d_call: .; v_call: TRBV7-2; cdr3_aa: CASSGVINQPQHF; cdr3_nt: TGTGCCAGCAGTGGGGTCATCAATCAGCCCCAGCATTTT
j_call: TRBJ2-5; cdr3_length: 13; clone_size: medium-sized; d_call: .; v_call: TRBV7-2; cdr3_aa: CASSGRKGETQYF; cdr3_nt: TGTGCCAGCAGCGGACGGAAGGGGGAGACCCAGTACTTC